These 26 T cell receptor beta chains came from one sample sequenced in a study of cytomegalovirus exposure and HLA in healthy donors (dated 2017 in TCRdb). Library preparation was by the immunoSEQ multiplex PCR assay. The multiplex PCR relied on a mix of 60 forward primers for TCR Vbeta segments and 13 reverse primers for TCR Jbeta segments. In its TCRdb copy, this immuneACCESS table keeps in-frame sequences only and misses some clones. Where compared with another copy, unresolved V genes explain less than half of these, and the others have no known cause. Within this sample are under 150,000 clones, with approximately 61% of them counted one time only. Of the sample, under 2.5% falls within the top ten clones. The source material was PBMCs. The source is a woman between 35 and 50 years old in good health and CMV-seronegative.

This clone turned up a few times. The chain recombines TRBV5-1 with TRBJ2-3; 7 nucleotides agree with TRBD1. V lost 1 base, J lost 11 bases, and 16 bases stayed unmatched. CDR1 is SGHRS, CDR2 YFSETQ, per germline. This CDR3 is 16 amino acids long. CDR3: CASSLSGRTGTDRQYF. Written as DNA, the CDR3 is TGCGCCAGCAGCTTGTCCGGCCGGACAGGTACGGACAGGCAGTATTTT. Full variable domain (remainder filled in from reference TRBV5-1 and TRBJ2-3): KAGVTQTPRYLIKTRGQQVTLSCSPISGHRSVSWYQQTPGQGLQFLFEYFSETQRNKGNFPGRFSGRQFSNSRSEMNVSTLELGDSALYLCASSLSGRTGTDRQYFGPGTRLTVL.

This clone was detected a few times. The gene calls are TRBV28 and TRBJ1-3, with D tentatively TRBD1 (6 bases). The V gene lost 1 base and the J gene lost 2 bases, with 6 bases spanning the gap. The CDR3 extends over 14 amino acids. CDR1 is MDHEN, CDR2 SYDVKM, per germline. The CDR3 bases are TGTGCCAGCAGTTTATCAGGGGCTGGAAACACCATATATTTT. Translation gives CASSLSGAGNTIYF.

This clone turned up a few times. The CDR3 sequence is CASSIGGQHRSYYGYTF. The CDR3 DNA reads TGTGCCAGTAGTATAGGAGGGCAGCACCGCTCTTACTATGGCTACACCTTC. The genes are TRBV19 and TRBJ1-2, with D hard to call. Trimming removed 1 base at V and 3 bases at J, with 18 bases between. This CDR3 contains 17 residues. Germline assignment: CDR1 LNHDA and CDR2 SQIVND (reference sequence).

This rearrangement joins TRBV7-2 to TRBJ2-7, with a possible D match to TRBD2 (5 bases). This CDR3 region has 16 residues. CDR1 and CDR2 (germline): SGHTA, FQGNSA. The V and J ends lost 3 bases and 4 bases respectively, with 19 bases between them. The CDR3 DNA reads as TGTGCCAGCAGCTTGTTCGGGCCCCCTAGCTCGTACGAGCAGTACTTC. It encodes CASSLFGPPSSYEQYF. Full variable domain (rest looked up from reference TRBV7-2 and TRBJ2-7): GAGVSQSPSNKVTEKGKDVELRCDPISGHTALYWYRQSLGQGLEFLIYFQGNSAPDKSGLPSDRFSAERTGGSVSTLTIQRTQQEDSAVYLCASSLFGPPSSYEQYFGPGTRLTVT.

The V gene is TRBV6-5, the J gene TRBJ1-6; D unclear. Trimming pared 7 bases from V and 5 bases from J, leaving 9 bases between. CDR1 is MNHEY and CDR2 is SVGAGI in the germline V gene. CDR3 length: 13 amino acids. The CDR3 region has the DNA TGTGCCAGCACCGCCGGGAATAATTCACCCCTCCACTTT. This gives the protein CASTAGNNSPLHF.

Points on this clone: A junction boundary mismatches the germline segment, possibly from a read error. The CDR3: CASSQVAGTGLPPLSF. DNA for the CDR3: TGCGCCAGCAGCCAAGTTGCCGGGACAGGGCTTCCCCCGCTAAGCTTC. This chain uses TRBV4-1 with TRBJ2-7; 9 nucleotides align to TRBD1. Germline V lookup: CDR1 MGHRA, CDR2 YSYEKL. The CDR3 sequence is 16 residues long.

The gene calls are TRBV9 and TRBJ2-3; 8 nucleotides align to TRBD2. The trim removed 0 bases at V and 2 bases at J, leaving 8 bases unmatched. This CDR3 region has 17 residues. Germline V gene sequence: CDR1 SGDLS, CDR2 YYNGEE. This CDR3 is CASSVEAGALSTDTQYF. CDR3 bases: TGTGCCAGCAGCGTAGAAGCGGGGGCCCTTTCCACAGATACGCAGTATTTT.

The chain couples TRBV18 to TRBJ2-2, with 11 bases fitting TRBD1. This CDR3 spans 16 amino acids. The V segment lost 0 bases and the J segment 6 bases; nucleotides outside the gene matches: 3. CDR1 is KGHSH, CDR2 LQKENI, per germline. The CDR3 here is CASSPPRTGGSGELFF. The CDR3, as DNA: TGTGCCAGCTCACCACCGAGGACAGGGGGCTCCGGGGAGCTGTTTTTT.

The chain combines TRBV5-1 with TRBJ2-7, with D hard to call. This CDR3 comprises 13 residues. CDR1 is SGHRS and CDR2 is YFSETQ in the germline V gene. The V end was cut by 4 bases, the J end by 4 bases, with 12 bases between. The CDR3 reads CASSPEYRYEQYF. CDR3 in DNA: TGCGCCAGCAGCCCCGAGTACCGTTACGAGCAGTACTTC. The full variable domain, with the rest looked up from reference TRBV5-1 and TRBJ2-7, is KAGVTQTPRYLIKTRGQQVTLSCSPISGHRSVSWYQQTPGQGLQFLFEYFSETQRNKGNFPGRFSGRQFSNSRSEMNVSTLELGDSALYLCASSPEYRYEQYFGPGTRLTVT.

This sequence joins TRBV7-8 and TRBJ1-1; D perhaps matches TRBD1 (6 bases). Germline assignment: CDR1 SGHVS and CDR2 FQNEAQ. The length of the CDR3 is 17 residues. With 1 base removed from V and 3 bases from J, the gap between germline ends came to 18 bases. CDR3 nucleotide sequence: TGTGCCAGCAGCTTAGGGGGGCCAGGGCACGCGGACACTGAAGCTTTCTTT. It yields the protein CASSLGGPGHADTEAFF. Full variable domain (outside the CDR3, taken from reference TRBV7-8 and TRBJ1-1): GAGVSQSPRYKVAKRGQDVALRCDPISGHVSLFWYQQALGQGPEFLTYFQNEAQLDKSGLPSDRFFAERPEGSVSTLKIQRTQQEDSAVYLCASSLGGPGHADTEAFFGQGTRLTVV.

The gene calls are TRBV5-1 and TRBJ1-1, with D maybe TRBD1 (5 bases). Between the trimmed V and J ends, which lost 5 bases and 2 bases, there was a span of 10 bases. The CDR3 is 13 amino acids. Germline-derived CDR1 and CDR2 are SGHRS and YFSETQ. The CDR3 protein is CASRQGENTEAFF. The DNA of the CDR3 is TGCGCCAGCAGGCAGGGCGAAAACACTGAAGCTTTCTTT.

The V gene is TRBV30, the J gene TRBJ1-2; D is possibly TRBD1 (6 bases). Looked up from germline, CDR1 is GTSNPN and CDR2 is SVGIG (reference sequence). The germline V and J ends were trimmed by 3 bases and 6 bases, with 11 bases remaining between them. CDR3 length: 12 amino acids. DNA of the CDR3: TGTGCCTGGAGACAGGGTCTGGATGGCTACACCTTC. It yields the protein CAWRQGLDGYTF. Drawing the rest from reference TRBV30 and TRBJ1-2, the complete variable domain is SQTIHQWPATLVQPVGSPLSLECTVEGTSNPNLYWYRQAAGRGLQLLFYSVGIGQISSEVPQNLSASRPQDRQFILSSKKLLLSDSGFYLCAWRQGLDGYTFGSGTRLTVV.

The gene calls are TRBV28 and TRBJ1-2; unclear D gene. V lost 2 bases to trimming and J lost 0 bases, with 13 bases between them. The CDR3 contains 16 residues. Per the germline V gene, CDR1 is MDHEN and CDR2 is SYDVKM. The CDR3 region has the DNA TGTGCCAGCAGTTTAAGAAGGGAGGCCGCTAACTATGGCTACACCTTC. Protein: CASSLRREAANYGYTF.

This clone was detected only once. Here the CDR3 reads CASSAQGAIGNTIYF. The CDR3 nucleotides are TGCGCCAGCAGCGCCCAGGGGGCGATTGGAAACACCATATATTTT. The J gene is TRBJ1-3, the V gene TRBV5-1; 8 bases fit TRBD1. After removal of 4 bases from V and 3 bases from J, the junction contained 6 bases not matched to a gene. Germline assignment: CDR1 SGHRS and CDR2 YFSETQ. The CDR3 is 15 amino acids.

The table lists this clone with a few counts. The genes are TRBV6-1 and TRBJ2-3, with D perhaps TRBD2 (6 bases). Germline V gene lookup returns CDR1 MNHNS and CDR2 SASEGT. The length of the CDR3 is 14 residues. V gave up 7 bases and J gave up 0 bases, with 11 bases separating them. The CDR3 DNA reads TGTGCCAGCAAGACTAGTCCTAGCACAGATACGCAGTATTTT. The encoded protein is CASKTSPSTDTQYF.

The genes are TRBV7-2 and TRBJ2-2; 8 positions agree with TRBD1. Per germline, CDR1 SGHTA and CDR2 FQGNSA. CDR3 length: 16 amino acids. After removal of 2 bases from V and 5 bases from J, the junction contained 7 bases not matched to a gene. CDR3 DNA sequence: TGTGCCAGCAGCTTACGACAGGGGCGCCAAACCGGGGAGCTGTTTTTT. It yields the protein CASSLRQGRQTGELFF.

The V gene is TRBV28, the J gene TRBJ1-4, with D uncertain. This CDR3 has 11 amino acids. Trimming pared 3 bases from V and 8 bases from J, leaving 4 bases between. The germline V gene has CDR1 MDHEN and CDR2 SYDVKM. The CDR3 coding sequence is TGTGCCAGCAGTTTGCGAGAAAAACTGTTTTTT. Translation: CASSLREKLFF.

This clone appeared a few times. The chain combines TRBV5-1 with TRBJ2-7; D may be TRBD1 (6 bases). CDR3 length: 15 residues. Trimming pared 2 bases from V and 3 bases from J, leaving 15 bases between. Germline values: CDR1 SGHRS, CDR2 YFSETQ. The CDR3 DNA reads TGCGCCAGCAGCTTAATCCTTACAGGGAACTACGAGCAGTACTTC. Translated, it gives CASSLILTGNYEQYF.

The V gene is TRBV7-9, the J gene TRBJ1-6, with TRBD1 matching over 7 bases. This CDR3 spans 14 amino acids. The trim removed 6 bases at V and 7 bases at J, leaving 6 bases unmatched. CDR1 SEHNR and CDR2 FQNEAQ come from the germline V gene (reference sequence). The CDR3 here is CASRAGTDNSPLHF. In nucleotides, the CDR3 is TGTGCCAGCAGAGCTGGGACAGACAATTCACCCCTCCACTTT.

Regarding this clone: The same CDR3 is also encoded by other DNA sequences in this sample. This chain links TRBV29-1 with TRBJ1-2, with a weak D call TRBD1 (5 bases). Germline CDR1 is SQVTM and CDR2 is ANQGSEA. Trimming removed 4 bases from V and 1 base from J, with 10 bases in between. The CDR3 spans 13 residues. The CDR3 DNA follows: TGCAGCGTTGTGGCAGGGTTTAACTATGGCTACACCTTC. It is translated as CSVVAGFNYGYTF.

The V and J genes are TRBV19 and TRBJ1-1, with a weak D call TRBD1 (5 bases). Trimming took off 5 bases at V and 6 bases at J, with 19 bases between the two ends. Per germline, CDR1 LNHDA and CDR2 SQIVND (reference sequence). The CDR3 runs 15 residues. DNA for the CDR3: TGTGCCAGTAGTTTGTTCTTCGGGGGAGAAGCTGAAGCTTTCTTT. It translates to CASSLFFGGEAEAFF.

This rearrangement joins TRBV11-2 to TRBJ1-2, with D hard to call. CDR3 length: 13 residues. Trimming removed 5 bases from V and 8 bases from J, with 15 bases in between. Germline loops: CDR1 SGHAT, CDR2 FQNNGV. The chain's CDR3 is CASSLLREGGYTF. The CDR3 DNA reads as TGTGCCAGCAGCCTTTTAAGGGAGGGAGGCTACACCTTC.

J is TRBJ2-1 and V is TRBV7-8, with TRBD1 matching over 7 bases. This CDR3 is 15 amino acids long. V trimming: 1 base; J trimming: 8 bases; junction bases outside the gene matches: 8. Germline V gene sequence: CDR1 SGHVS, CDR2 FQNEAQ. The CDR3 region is CASSLVDREFDEQFF. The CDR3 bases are TGTGCCAGCAGCTTAGTTGACAGGGAGTTCGATGAGCAGTTCTTC. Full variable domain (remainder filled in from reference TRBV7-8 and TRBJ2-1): GAGVSQSPRYKVAKRGQDVALRCDPISGHVSLFWYQQALGQGPEFLTYFQNEAQLDKSGLPSDRFFAERPEGSVSTLKIQRTQQEDSAVYLCASSLVDREFDEQFFGPGTRLTVL.

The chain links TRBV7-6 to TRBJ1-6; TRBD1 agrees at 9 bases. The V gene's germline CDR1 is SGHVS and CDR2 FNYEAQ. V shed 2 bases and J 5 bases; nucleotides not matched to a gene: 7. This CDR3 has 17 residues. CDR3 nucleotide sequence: TGTGCCAGCAGCTTAAGGGACAGGGCGACAAATAATTCACCCCTCCACTTT. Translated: CASSLRDRATNNSPLHF.

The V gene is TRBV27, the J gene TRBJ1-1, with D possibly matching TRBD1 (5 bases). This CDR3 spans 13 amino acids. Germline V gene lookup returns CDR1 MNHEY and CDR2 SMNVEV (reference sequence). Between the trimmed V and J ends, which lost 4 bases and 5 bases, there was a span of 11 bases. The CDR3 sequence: CASSWGLGTEAFF. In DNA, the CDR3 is TGTGCCAGCAGTTGGGGACTAGGAACTGAAGCTTTCTTT.

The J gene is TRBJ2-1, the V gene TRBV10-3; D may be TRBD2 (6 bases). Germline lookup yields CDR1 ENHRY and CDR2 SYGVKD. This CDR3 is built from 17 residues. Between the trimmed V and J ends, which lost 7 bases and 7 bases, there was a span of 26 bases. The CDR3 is CAITPVPVGGFGNEQFF. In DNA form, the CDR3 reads TGTGCCATCACCCCGGTGCCGGTGGGGGGATTTGGGAATGAGCAGTTCTTC.